This TCR beta chain was profiled in a study of cytomegalovirus exposure and HLA in healthy donors. Study results and caveats: Accurate predictions that matched the HLA-A and HLA-B alleles of most subjects were reportedly made from TCR beta sequences. A link between a missense DCLRE1C variant and TCR beta V- and J-gene trimming emerged from a later analysis.

Trimming removed 4 bases at V and 2 bases at J, with 14 bases between. Germline CDR1 MGHRA, CDR2 YSYEKL. This CDR3 has 15 amino acids. Of note for this clone: Its antigen remains unidentified.

Each donor was healthy, and each was a bone marrow donor. The PCR contained 60 Vbeta and 13 Jbeta primers. The protocol was immunoSEQ multiplex PCR, while the TCRdb copy is restricted to in-frame clones and leaves out a portion. The table lists about 160,000 clones, approximately 74% of them singletons. Sequencing input: PBMCs. The chain recombines TRBV4-1 with TRBJ2-5; D is possibly TRBD2 (6 bases). The sequence came from a woman between 25 and 40 years old in good health and CMV-seronegative. In DNA, the CDR3 is TGCGCCAGCAGCCCGTCGCGACGGGGGCAAGAGACCCAGTACTTC. Translation: CASSPSRRGQETQYF.